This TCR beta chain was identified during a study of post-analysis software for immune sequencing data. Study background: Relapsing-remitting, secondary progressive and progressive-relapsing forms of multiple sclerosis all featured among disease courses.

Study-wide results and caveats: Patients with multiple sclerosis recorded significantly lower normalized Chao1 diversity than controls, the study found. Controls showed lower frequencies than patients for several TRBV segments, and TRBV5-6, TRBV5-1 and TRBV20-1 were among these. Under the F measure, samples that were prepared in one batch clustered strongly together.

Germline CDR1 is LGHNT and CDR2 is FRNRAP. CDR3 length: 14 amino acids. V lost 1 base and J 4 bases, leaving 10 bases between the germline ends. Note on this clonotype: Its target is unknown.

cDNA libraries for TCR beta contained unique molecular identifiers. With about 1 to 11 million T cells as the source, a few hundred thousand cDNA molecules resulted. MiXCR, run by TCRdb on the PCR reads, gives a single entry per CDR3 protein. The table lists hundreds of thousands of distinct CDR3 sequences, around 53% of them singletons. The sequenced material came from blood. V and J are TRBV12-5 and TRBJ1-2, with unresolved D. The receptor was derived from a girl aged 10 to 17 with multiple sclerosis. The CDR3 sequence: CASGLDSRSYGYTF. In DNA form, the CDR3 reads TGTGCTAGTGGTTTGGACAGCCGCAGCTATGGCTACACCTTC.